These 9 T cell receptor beta chains came from one sample sequenced in a study of post-analysis software for immune sequencing data. These TCRs are of unknown antigen specificity. Broader study findings: Five or six TRBV segments were significantly more frequent in patients than in controls. TRBV5-6, TRBV5-1 and TRBV20-1 were among these segments.

Unique molecular identifiers were built into the TCR beta cDNA libraries. TCRdb reprocessed the PCR reads with MiXCR, giving one entry per CDR3 protein. The data show about 200,000 distinct CDR3 sequences, with approximately 28% seen just once and roughly 3.4% held by the top ten. The sample consisted of blood. These receptor sequences come from a girl aged 2-17 years with multiple sclerosis.

This clonotype was seen ten or more times. Germline and junction disagree at one end, which may indicate a read error. This sequence joins TRBV9 and TRBJ2-3, with D perhaps assigned TRBD1 or TRBD2 (5 bases each). CDR3 length: 13 amino acids. The germline V gene encodes CDR1 SGDLS and CDR2 YYNGEE. The CDR3 DNA reads as TGTGCCAGCAGCCTCGGGACCCCAGACACGCAGTATTTT. As protein: CASSLGTPDTQYF.

This clonotype was observed at least ten times. The chain links TRBV6-5 to TRBJ2-7, with D unresolved. Trimming left V 2 bases short and J 5 bases short, with 4 bases between. CDR1 is MNHEY, CDR2 SVGAGI, per germline. The CDR3 loop spans 11 amino acids. CDR3 coding DNA: TGTGCCAGCAGTTACGGGGACGAGCAGTACTTC. It is translated as CASSYGDEQYF.

This rearrangement joins TRBV20-1 to TRBJ1-1; D gene ambiguous. Trimming took 1 base from V and 0 from J, leaving 6 bases between them. The CDR3 runs 13 residues. The germline V gene has CDR1 DFQATT and CDR2 SNEGSKA (reference sequence). The CDR3 loop reads CSARGSLNTEAFF. In DNA, the CDR3 is TGCAGTGCTAGAGGGTCGCTGAACACTGAAGCTTTCTTT.

On this clonotype: A much larger clone is a single base away; this may be a read error. The chain links TRBV20-1 to TRBJ2-5, with D maybe TRBD2 (5 bases). V dropped 5 bases and J dropped 2 bases, with 12 bases sitting between them. CDR3 length: 13 amino acids. Germline-derived CDR1 and CDR2 are DFQATT and SNEGSKA (reference sequence). The CDR3 DNA sequence: TGCAGTGCTCTACCAAGCGGACAAGAGACCCAGTACTTC. It specifies CSALPSGQETQYF.

This clonotype was observed at least ten times. The V and J genes are TRBV15 and TRBJ2-3; D gene uncertain. The germline V gene has CDR1 LNHNV and CDR2 YYDKDF (reference sequence). Trimming took 3 bases from V and 1 from J, leaving 11 bases between them. The CDR3 length is 15 residues. CDR3 nucleotide sequence: TGTGCCACCAGCAGTTCTGGGTCGGGCACAGATACGCAGTATTTT. It codes for CATSSSGSGTDTQYF.

A few counts support this clonotype. The rearrangement links TRBV6-5 to TRBJ2-7; maybe TRBD1 (6 bases). The CDR3 covers 16 residues. V was shortened by 7 bases and J by 0 bases, with 19 bases between the two germline ends. Germline loops: CDR1 MNHEY, CDR2 SVGAGI. CDR3 nucleotides: TGTGCCAGCACCTTTACGGGCAGGGGCAACTCCTACGAGCAGTACTTC. This gives the protein CASTFTGRGNSYEQYF.

The table lists this clonotype with many counts. V gene TRBV7-2 combines with J gene TRBJ2-1; no reliable D call. Germline V lookup: CDR1 SGHTA, CDR2 FQGNSA. CDR3 size: 12 residues. Trimming took off 0 bases at V and 15 bases at J, with 12 bases between the two ends. The CDR3 region is CASSLALRLLFF. Written as DNA, the CDR3 is TGTGCCAGCAGCTTAGCGCTCCGCCTTCTGTTCTTC.

The CDR3: CASSQEVHYNEQFF. CDR3 coding DNA: TGTGCCAGCAGCCAAGAGGTGCATTACAATGAGCAGTTCTTC. J is TRBJ2-1 and V is TRBV3-1, with unresolved D. V was shortened by 0 bases and J by 4 bases, with 7 bases between the two germline ends. Looked up from germline, CDR1 is LGHDT and CDR2 is YNNKEL (reference sequence). The CDR3 totals 14 residues.

The V call is TRBV5-1, the J call TRBJ2-1; 7 bases are a match to TRBD2. The length of the CDR3 is 20 residues. Germline values: CDR1 SGHRS, CDR2 YFSETQ. V was pared by 1 base and J by 2 bases, with 18 bases of the junction left unmatched. The DNA of the CDR3 is TGCGCCAGCAGCTTGTTTGGGGCTAGCGGCTCGTCAGATCCCTACAATGAGCAGTTCTTC. Translation gives CASSLFGASGSSDPYNEQFF.